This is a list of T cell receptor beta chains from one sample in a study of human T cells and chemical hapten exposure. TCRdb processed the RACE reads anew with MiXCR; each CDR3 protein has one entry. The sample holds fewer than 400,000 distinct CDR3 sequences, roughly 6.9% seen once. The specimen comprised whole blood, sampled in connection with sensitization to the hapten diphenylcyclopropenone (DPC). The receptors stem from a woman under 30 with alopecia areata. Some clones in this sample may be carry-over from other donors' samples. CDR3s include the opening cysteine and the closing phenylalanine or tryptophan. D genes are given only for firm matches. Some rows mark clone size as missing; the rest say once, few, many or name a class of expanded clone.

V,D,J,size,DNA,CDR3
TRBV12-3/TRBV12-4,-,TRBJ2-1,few,TGTGCCAGCGGCCTTTACAATGAGCAGTTCTTC,CASGLYNEQFF
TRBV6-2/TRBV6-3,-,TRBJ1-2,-,TGTGCCAGCAGTTACCTACGCCAGGTCTATGGCTACACCTTC,CASSYLRQVYGYTF
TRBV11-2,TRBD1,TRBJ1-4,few,TGTGCCAGCAGCCCCGAGGGCAGGGGGAGGGAAAAACTGTTTTTT,CASSPEGRGREKLFF
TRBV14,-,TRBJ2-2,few,TGTGCCAGCAGCCCACTTTTAAACACCGGGGAGCTGTTTTTT,CASSPLLNTGELFF
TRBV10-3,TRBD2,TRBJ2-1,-,TGTGCCATCAGTGAAGGTAGCGGGTACAATGAGCAGTTCTTC,CAISEGSGYNEQFF
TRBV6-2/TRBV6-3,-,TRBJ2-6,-,TGTGCCAGCAGTTTCCATAAATCTGGGGCCAACGTCCTGACTTTC,CASSFHKSGANVLTF
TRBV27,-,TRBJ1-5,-,TGTGCCAGCAGTTCATACAGCGGACAGCCATCGGTTCAGCCCCAGCATTTT,CASSSYSGQPSVQPQHF
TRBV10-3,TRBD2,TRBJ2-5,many,TGTGCCATCAGTTCCGGGACTAGGCCGGCCGAGACCCAGTACTTC,CAISSGTRPAETQYF
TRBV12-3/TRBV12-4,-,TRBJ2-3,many,TGTGCCAGCAGTTTCCACACAGATACGCAGTATTTT,CASSFHTDTQYF
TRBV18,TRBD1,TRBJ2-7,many,TGTGCCAGCTCCTGGACAGGGGAAGCCTACGAGCAGTACTTC,CASSWTGEAYEQYF
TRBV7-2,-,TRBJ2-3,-,TGTGCCAGCAGACCCCCCGTCACAGATACGCAGTATTTT,CASRPPVTDTQYF
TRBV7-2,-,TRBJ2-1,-,TGTGCCAGCAGCTTAGCGGGGGGGCCCGGAGATGAGCAGTTCTTC,CASSLAGGPGDEQFF
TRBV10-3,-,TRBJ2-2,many,TGTGCCATCAGTCCAATCACCGGGGAGCTGTTTTTT,CAISPITGELFF
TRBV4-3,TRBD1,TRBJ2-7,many,TGCGCCAGCAGCCAAGCGGTAATTCCCCAGGACAGGGTCTACGAGCAGTACTTC,CASSQAVIPQDRVYEQYF
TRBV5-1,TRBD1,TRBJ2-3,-,TGCGCCAGGAGCCGGACAGGGAGTCCAGATACGCAGTATTTT,CARSRTGSPDTQYF
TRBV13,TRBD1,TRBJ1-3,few,TGTGTCAGCAGCCGAACAGGGGGCTCTGGAAACACCATATATTTT,CVSSRTGGSGNTIYF
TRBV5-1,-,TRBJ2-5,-,TGCGCCAGCAGCTTGGCCGTCCTCACTGGAGGACAAGAGACCCAGTACTTC,CASSLAVLTGGQETQYF
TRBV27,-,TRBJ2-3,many,TGTGCCAGCAGTGAAACCTCAGTCACAGATACGCAGTATTTT,CASSETSVTDTQYF
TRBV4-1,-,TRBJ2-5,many,TGCGCCAGCAGCCAAGACCTCTCCTTGGGGGAGACCCAGTACTTC,CASSQDLSLGETQYF
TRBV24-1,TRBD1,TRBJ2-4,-,TGTGCCACCAGTGAATCCGGACAGGCGATTGGTCAGTACTTC,CATSESGQAIGQYF
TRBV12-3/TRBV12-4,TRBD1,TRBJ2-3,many,TGTGCCAGCACCTGGGACAGGGCCACATATACGCAGTATTTT,CASTWDRATYTQYF
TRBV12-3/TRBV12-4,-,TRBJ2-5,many,TGTGCCAGCACCAATCACTACGGGCACCGCCAAGAGACCCAGTACTTC,CASTNHYGHRQETQYF
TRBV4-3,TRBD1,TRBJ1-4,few,TGCGCCAGCAGCCAAGATCGGACAGGGAATGAAAAACTGTTTTTT,CASSQDRTGNEKLFF
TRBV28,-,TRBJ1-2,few,TGTGCCAGCAGCAGGGAGGGCGCGAACTATGGCTACACCTTC,CASSREGANYGYTF
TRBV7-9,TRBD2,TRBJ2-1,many,TGTGCCAGCAGCGGGACTAGCGGGGCGCCCCTAATGCCTTACAATGAGCAGTTCTTC,CASSGTSGAPLMPYNEQFF
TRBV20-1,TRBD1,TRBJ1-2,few,TGCAGTGCTAGAGAACCCAGGGGGCTTGACGACTATGGCTACACCTTC,CSAREPRGLDDYGYTF
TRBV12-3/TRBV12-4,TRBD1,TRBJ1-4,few,TGTGCCAGCAGCTTACAACGACAGGGCTCACTGTTTTTT,CASSLQRQGSLFF
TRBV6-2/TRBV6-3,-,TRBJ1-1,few,TGTGCCAGCAGCCAACCCACTGAAGCTTTCTTT,CASSQPTEAFF
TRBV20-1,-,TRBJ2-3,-,TGCAGTGCTACCACCCCGGACGCGTCGAGCACAGATACGCAGTATTTT,CSATTPDASSTDTQYF
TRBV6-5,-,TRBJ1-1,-,TGTGCCAGCAGCCCGGCCGGGCCGGGAAAAACTGAAGCTTTCTTT,CASSPAGPGKTEAFF
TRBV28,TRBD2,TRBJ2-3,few,TGTGCCAGCAGTACAACTAGCGGGGGCGACGATACGCAGTATTTT,CASSTTSGGDDTQYF
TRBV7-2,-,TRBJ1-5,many,TGTGCCAGCAGCTTAGGAGGCACAGGGATGAATCAGCCCCAGCATTTT,CASSLGGTGMNQPQHF
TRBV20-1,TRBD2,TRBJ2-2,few,TGCAGTGCTGAGCGGGGCACCGGGGAGCTGTTTTTT,CSAERGTGELFF
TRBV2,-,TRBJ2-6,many,TGTGCCAGCAGCTATATGGCCAACGTCCTGACTTTC,CASSYMANVLTF
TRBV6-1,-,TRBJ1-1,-,TGTGCCAGCAGTGAAGTTTGGACAATTGAAGCTTTCTTT,CASSEVWTIEAFF
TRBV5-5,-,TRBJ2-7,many,TGTGCCAGCAGCTCATCGGGGCCCGCGTGGGAGCAGTACTTC,CASSSSGPAWEQYF
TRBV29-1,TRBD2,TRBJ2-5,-,TGCAGCGTTGGTTCCTTTATAAAGCGGGGGGGCCAAGAGACCCAGTACTTC,CSVGSFIKRGGQETQYF
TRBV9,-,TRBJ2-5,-,TGTGCCAGCAGCGTAGTCCCCCAAGAGACCCAGTACTTC,CASSVVPQETQYF
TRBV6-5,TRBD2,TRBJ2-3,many,TGTGCCAGCCGACGAACGGGGGGGGCCGGCACAGATACGCAGTATTTT,CASRRTGGAGTDTQYF
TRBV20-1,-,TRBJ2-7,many,TGCAGTGCCGCGGCCCCCCGAGGGCAAAGAGGCGAGCAGTACTTC,CSAAAPRGQRGEQYF
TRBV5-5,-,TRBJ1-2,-,TGTGCCAGCAGCTTAGACATTGGCATCCCCTATGGCTACACCTTC,CASSLDIGIPYGYTF
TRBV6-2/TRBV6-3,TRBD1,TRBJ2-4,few,TGTGCCAGCAGAGGACAGGGGGCAGGCATAAACATTCAGTACTTC,CASRGQGAGINIQYF
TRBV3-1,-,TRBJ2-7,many,TGTGCCAGCAGCCCGGACTCTGCTGAAGGAGAGTACTTC,CASSPDSAEGEYF
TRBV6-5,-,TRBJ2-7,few,TGTGCCAGCAGTTATAGCCTGGGGGGGGCGGCCTACGAGCAGTACTTC,CASSYSLGGAAYEQYF
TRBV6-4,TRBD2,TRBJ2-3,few,TGTGCCAGCAGCCGGGGACTAGCGGGGGTCACAGATACGCAGTATTTT,CASSRGLAGVTDTQYF
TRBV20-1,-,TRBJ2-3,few,TGCAGTGCTTCTCAGGGGTTCACAGATACGCAGTATTTT,CSASQGFTDTQYF
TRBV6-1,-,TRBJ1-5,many,TGTGCCAGCAGTGAAGCGCCTGGTCAGCCCCAGCATTTT,CASSEAPGQPQHF
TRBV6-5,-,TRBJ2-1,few,TGTGCCAGCAGTTTCCCCGGGACTCTAAAGCAGTTCTTC,CASSFPGTLKQFF
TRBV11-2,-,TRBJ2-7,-,TGTGCCAGCAGCCCTGTGGGGGGCAAGGGGCCCTACGAGCAGTACTTC,CASSPVGGKGPYEQYF
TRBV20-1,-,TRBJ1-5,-,TGCAGTGCTACTAGAGACGGAAGATATAGCAATCAGCCCCAGCATTTT,CSATRDGRYSNQPQHF
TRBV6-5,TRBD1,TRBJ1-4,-,TGTGCCAGCAGTTACTTCCCGACAGGGCCAGACAGTGAAAAACTGTTTTTT,CASSYFPTGPDSEKLFF